This T cell receptor beta chain comes out of a study of T cell changes during pregnancy in multiple sclerosis. Sequenced by immunoSEQ multiplex PCR; TCRdb stores in-frame clones only, minus some. The sample has tens of thousands of clones, 93% seen once; the top ten hold around 2%. V lost 7 bases to trimming and J lost 3 bases; unmatched junction nucleotides: 3. Germline loops: CDR1 SNHLY, CDR2 FYNNEI. This CDR3 contains 13 residues. The origin of this receptor is a female donor with multiple sclerosis, enrolled in a pregnancy study. Sequencing used peripheral blood, obtained in the second trimester of pregnancy. This sequence joins TRBV2 and TRBJ2-7; 10 bases are a match to TRBD2. CDR3 sequence reads: CASTTSGIYEQYF. The DNA of the CDR3 is TGTGCCAGCACAACTAGCGGGATCTACGAGCAGTACTTC.